This record looks at one T cell receptor (beta chain) sequence and its context. No cognate antigen has been identified for it. No base qualities exist here, and no much larger clone lies one base off it. The germline V gene (reference sequence) sets CDR1 to MNHNY and CDR2 to SVGAGI. From the cysteine up to the phenylalanine, the CDR3 has a length of 15 residues. Only the CDR3 portion is preserved as DNA: 45 bases, with reading frame beginning at the first base. V is pared back by 6 bases and J by 0 bases, with 12 bases lying between the germline termini. The data were obtained in a study of T cell changes during pregnancy in multiple sclerosis (dated by TCRdb to the late 2010s). For the wider study: The study examined how the T cell repertoire changed over the course of pregnancy in women with multiple sclerosis.

Libraries were prepared through the immunoSEQ multiplex PCR assay. The table comes from immuneACCESS by way of TCRdb, which keeps in-frame sequences with V and J called. Part of the clones is missing from these tables; in studies checked, under half for an unresolved V gene and the rest for unknown reasons. Recorded for this sample are tens of thousands of clones; about 92% of them occurred a single time. Around 1.9% of the sample is held by the ten biggest clonotypes. The receptor was isolated from a female donor with multiple sclerosis, enrolled in a pregnancy study. The V and J genes are TRBV6-6 and TRBJ1-3, with the D segment identity uncertain. The sample in question was peripheral blood, obtained in the second trimester of pregnancy. The bases are TGTGCCAGCAGAAGCAGCGAAGCCTCTGGAAACACCATATATTTT. Its amino acids are CASRSSEASGNTIYF.